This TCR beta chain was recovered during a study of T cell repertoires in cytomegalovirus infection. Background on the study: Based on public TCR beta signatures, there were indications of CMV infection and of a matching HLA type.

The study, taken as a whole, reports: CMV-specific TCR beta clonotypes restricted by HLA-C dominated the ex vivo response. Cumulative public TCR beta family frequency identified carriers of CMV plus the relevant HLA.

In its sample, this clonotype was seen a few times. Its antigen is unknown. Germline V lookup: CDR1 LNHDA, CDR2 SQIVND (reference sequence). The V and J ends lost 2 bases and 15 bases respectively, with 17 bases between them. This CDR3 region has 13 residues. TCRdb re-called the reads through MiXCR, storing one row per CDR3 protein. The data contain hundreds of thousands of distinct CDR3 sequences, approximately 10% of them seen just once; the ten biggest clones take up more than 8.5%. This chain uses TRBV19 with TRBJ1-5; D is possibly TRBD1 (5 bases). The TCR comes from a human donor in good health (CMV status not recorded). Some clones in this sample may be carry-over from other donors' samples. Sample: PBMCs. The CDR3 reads CASSIQTASQVHF. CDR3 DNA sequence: TGTGCCAGTAGTATACAGACAGCCTCTCAGGTGCATTTT.